This paragraph covers one T cell receptor beta chain sequence. The antigen remains undetermined. The CDR3 extends over 12 amino acids. Germline V gene data show CDR1 as SGHAT and CDR2 as FQNNGV. V was shortened by 2 bases and J by 5 bases, with 6 bases between the two germline ends. The repertoire was sequenced with immunoSEQ multiplex PCR; TCRdb's copy has only in-frame clones and lacks some. Of 60,000 to 75,000 clones in the sample, approximately 80% were seen once. The data belong to a study of early stage breast cancer tumors. Study-wide results and limits: Comparing each tissue with blood distinguished tumor from normal in 14 of 16 patients. Commonly generated sequences made up most enriched TCRB sequences shared between patients.

The chain is built from TRBV11-2 and TRBJ1-1; D is undetermined. The sample comprised blood. This receptor was taken from a person in their forties with breast cancer. CDR3 in amino acids: CASSLQRTEAFF. CDR3 DNA sequence: TGTGCCAGCAGCTTACAGAGGACTGAAGCTTTCTTT.